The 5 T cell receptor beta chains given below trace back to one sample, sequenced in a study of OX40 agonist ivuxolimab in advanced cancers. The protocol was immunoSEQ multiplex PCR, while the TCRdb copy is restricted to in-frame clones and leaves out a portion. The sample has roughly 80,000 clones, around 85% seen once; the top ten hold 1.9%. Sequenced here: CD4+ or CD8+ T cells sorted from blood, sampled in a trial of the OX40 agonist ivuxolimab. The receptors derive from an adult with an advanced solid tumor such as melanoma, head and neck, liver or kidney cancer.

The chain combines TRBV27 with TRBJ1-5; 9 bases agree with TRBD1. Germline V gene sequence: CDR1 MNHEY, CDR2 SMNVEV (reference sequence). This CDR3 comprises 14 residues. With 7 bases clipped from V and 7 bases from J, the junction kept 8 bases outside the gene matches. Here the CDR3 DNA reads TGTGCCAGCAATCCAACAGGGGGCGGGCAGCCCCAGCATTTT. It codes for CASNPTGGGQPQHF.

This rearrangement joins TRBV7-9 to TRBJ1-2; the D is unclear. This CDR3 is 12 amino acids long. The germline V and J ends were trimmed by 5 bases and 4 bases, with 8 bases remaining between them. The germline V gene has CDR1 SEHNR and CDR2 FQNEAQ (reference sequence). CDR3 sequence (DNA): TGTGCCAGCAGCCCCGGACCCTATGGCTACACCTTC. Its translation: CASSPGPYGYTF.

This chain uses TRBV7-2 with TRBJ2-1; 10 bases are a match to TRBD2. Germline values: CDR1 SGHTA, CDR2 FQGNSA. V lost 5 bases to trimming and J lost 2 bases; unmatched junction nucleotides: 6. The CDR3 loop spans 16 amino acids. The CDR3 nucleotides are TGTGCCAGCAGCGTAAATAGCGGGGGGACCTACAATGAGCAGTTCTTC. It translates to CASSVNSGGTYNEQFF.

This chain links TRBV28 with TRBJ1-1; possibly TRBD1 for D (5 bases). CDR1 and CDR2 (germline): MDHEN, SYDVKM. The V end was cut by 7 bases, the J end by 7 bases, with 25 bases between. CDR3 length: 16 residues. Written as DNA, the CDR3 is TGTGCCAGCATCACCCGCCGAGGGGTTGGGACCGGTGAAGCTTTCTTT. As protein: CASITRRGVGTGEAFF.

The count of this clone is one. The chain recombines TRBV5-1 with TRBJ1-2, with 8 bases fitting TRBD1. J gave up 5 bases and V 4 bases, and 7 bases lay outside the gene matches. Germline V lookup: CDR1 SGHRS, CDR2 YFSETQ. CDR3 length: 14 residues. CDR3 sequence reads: CASSPGQGRYGYTF. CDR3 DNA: TGCGCCAGCAGCCCAGGACAGGGTCGGTATGGCTACACCTTC.